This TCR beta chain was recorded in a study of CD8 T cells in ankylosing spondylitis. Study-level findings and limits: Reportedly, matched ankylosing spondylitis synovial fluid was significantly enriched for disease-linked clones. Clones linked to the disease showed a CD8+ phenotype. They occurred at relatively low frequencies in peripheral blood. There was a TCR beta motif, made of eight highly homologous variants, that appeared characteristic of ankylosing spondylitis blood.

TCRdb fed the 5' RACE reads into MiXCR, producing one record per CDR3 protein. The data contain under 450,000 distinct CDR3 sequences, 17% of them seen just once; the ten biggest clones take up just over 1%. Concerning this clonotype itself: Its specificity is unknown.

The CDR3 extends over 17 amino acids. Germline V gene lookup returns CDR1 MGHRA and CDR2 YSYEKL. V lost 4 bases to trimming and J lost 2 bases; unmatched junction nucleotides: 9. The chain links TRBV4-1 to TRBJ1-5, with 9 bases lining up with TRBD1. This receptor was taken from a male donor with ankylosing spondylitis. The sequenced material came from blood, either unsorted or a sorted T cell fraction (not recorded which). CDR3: CASSLITGGTGNQPQHF. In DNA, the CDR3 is TGCGCCAGCAGCCTCATTACAGGGGGCACAGGCAATCAGCCCCAGCATTTT.